This T cell receptor (beta chain) derives from a study of blood T cell repertoires in COVID-19. Study summary: Acute and convalescent COVID-19 specimens originated in the United States, Italy and Spain.

The CDR3 contains 15 residues. Looked up from germline, CDR1 is SSHAT and CDR2 is FNYEAQ (reference sequence). As originally analysed: By means of reference gene primer amplification, nucleated cell counts were estimated. TCRdb's table, derived via immunoSEQ multiplex PCR, lists solely in-frame clones and lacks some. The V and J calls and the clone size are those of that table, but D and trimming were determined from the DNA. The table lists around 150,000 clones, about three quarters of them singletons, with around 3% in the top ten. Turning to this clone: A read error may account for a junction end that differs from germline.

Those who participated ranged in age from 18 to 89 years and resided in about two dozen US areas. The rearrangement links TRBV7-7 to TRBJ2-5; the D gene is possibly TRBD2 (5 bases). The sequenced material came from PBMCs or T cells enriched from blood (not recorded which). This TCR came from a woman between 45 and 60 years old who had recovered from COVID-19. The CDR3 nucleotides are TGTGCTAGCAGCTCGGACTCCCGGGCGGTAGAGACCCAGTACTTC. It is translated as CASSSDSRAVETQYF.